A single sample gave rise to the 21 T cell receptor beta chains below, sequenced in a study of T cells in women clearing cervical HPV infection. Method: immunoSEQ multiplex PCR; TCRdb's copy keeps in-frame clones and lacks some. Its clone listing holds approximately 21,000 clones. The sequenced sample was blood buffy coat. The receptors come from a woman aged 18 to 75 with a cervical HPV16 infection that either progressed to CIN3+ or cleared (not recorded which).

This clone registers medium-sized (0.01 to 0.1%) by frequency. Read sequence stops 3 residues before the CDR3 end, and the germline J gene provides the missing end. The V call is TRBV5-1, the J call TRBJ2-3; D not certain. The germline CDR1 and CDR2 sequences are SGHRS and YFSETQ. Trimming removed 4 bases at V and 0 bases at J, with 9 bases between. CDR3 length: 14 amino acids. Partial CDR3 DNA: TGCGCCAGCAGCACGACAACTAGCACAGATACG. This gives the protein CASSTTTSTDT. The CDR3 as a whole reads CASSTTTSTDTQYF.

Of note for this clone: The CDR3 end falls 3 residues outside the read, so it is completed with the germline J gene. The chain couples TRBV29-1 to TRBJ2-1, with a weak D call TRBD1 (6 bases). The CDR3 spans 14 residues. V lost 4 bases and J lost 4, with 14 bases in between. CDR1 is SQVTM, CDR2 ANQGSEA, per germline. The covered CDR3 bases are TGCAGCGTTGCCCCGGATACAGGGTACAATGAG. Translation: CSVAPDTGYNE. The full CDR3 protein is CSVAPDTGYNEQFF.

Regarding this clone: The read finishes 3 residues shy of the CDR3 end, and the germline J gene is used to complete it. The J gene is TRBJ1-2, the V gene TRBV7-9; a possible D gene is TRBD1 (5 bases). Per germline, CDR1 SEHNR and CDR2 FQNEAQ (reference sequence). V lost 0 bases and J 0 bases, leaving 8 bases between the germline ends. The CDR3 contains 15 residues. CDR3 DNA (partial): TGTGCCAGCAGCTTAGCGGGGGGTACTAACTATGGC. As protein: CASSLAGGTNYG. The whole CDR3 protein reads CASSLAGGTNYGYTF.

To note about this clone: The read is 3 residues too short to cover the CDR3 end, so that end is filled in from the germline J gene. The chain links TRBV20-1 to TRBJ2-1; 10 bases agree with TRBD2. CDR3 length: 16 residues. Trimming removed 5 bases from V and 0 bases from J; junction bases left unmatched: 7. Per the germline V gene, CDR1 is DFQATT and CDR2 is SNEGSKA (reference sequence). CDR3 bases read: TGCAGTGCTGGACCCAGCGGGAGGGCCTCCTACAATGAG. Protein sequence: CSAGPSGRASYNE. The CDR3 in its entirety is CSAGPSGRASYNEQFF.

Comments on this clone: The read halts 3 residues ahead of the CDR3 end, with the missing end drawn from the germline J gene. V and J are TRBV28 and TRBJ2-2; D possibly corresponds to TRBD2 (5 bases). This CDR3 is 14 amino acids long. The germline V gene has CDR1 MDHEN and CDR2 SYDVKM. Trimming removed 6 bases at V and 5 bases at J, with 13 bases between. The CDR3 loop is CASRDFGLTGELFF. The covered CDR3 bases are TGTGCCAGCAGGGACTTCGGGCTTACCGGGGAG.

To note about this clone: The read halts 3 residues ahead of the CDR3 end, with the missing end drawn from the germline J gene. This chain joins TRBV2 and TRBJ2-3; weak D call: TRBD1 (5 bases). This CDR3 region has 15 residues. The germline gives CDR1 SNHLY, CDR2 FYNNEI. The V end lost 2 bases, the J end lost 0 bases, and 9 bases lay between the germline ends. The CDR3 loop reads CASSEQGLSTDTQYF. The DNA read from the CDR3 is TGTGCCAGCAGTGAACAGGGTTTGAGCACAGATACG.

Its frequency marks this clone as medium-sized. The observed sequence ends 3 residues before the CDR3 terminus, with the missing tail filled in from the germline J gene. Other DNA sequences of this sample code for an identical CDR3. The chain employs TRBV29-1 and TRBJ2-7; TRBD1 aligns across 11 bases. The CDR3 contains 13 residues. J gave up 4 bases and V 7 bases, and 6 bases lay outside the gene matches. The V gene's germline CDR1 is SQVTM and CDR2 ANQGSEA. The covered CDR3 bases are TGCAGCGCCCGGACAGGGGGCTTTTACGAG. Protein product: CSARTGGFYE. The entire CDR3 is CSARTGGFYEQYF.

On this clone: The read halts 3 residues ahead of the CDR3 end, with the missing end drawn from the germline J gene. The chain joins TRBV7-2 to TRBJ2-3; 13 bases fit TRBD2. CDR3 length: 15 amino acids. The V segment lost 6 bases and the J segment 5 bases; nucleotides outside the gene matches: 5. Per the germline V gene, CDR1 is SGHTA and CDR2 is FQGNSA. The sequenced CDR3 bases are TGTGCCAGCAGGCAACGGACTAGCGGGAGAGATACG. This sequence encodes CASRQRTSGRDT. The full CDR3 protein reads CASRQRTSGRDTQYF.

Of note for this clone: The germline gene is not matched at one end of the junction; a read error may be the cause. The read gets to within 3 residues of the CDR3 end, and the germline J gene fills in the rest. The chain employs TRBV6-2 or TRBV6-3 and TRBJ1-2, with 7 positions matching TRBD1. Germline values: CDR1 MNHEY, CDR2 SVGEGT. This CDR3 spans 14 amino acids. The covered CDR3 bases are TGTGCCAGCAGGCCCCTCCGGGACAGCTATAGC. This translates into CASRPLRDSYS. Given in full, the CDR3 is CASRPLRDSYSYTF.

Concerning this clone: The DNA ends 3 residues before the CDR3 does, and the rest of the CDR3 is filled in from the germline J gene. The chain links TRBV18 to TRBJ2-2; TRBD1 might be the D (5 bases). Germline V gives CDR1 KGHSH, CDR2 LQKENI. CDR3 size: 16 residues. The V end was cut by 2 bases, the J end by 1 base, with 11 bases between. CDR3 bases read: TGTGCCAGCTCACCAGCTGCTACAGGGAACACCGGGGAG. This codes for CASSPAATGNTGE. In full, the CDR3 is CASSPAATGNTGELFF.

A word on this clone: The CDR3 end lies 3 residues beyond the end of the read and is filled in from the germline J gene. The gene calls are TRBV7-3 and TRBJ2-1; 8 bases are shared with TRBD2. Germline assignment: CDR1 SGHTA and CDR2 FQGTGA. The CDR3 consists of 15 residues. Germline trimming cut 5 bases from V and 6 bases from J; bases unmatched to any gene: 9. The CDR3 sequence is CASSEAGAGGNEQFF. The part of the CDR3 DNA that was read is TGTGCCAGCAGCGAAGCGGGCGCGGGGGGCAATGAG.

Note on this clone: The read halts 3 residues ahead of the CDR3 end, with the missing end drawn from the germline J gene. The V and J genes are TRBV29-1 and TRBJ2-3, with 12 bases aligning to TRBD2. The germline V gene encodes CDR1 SQVTM and CDR2 ANQGSEA. The CDR3 has 14 amino acids. CDR3 DNA, as far as it was read: TGCAGCGTTGTCCCTAGCGGGAGGGTGAAGACG. As protein: CSVVPSGRVKT. The CDR3 in its entirety is CSVVPSGRVKTQYF.

Details on this clone: Read sequence stops 3 residues before the CDR3 end, and the germline J gene provides the missing end. This rearrangement joins TRBV20-1 to TRBJ1-1; D possibly corresponds to TRBD1 (5 bases). The CDR3 covers 11 residues. V lost 3 bases to trimming and J lost 7 bases, with 9 bases between them. CDR1 is DFQATT and CDR2 is SNEGSKA in the germline V gene (reference sequence). CDR3 amino acids: CSARPGGEAFF. The sequenced CDR3 bases are TGCAGTGCTAGGCCGGGGGGTGAA.

On this clone itself: The read halts 3 residues ahead of the CDR3 end, with the missing end drawn from the germline J gene. This sequence joins TRBV19 and TRBJ2-3, with TRBD2 matching over 7 bases. The CDR3 has 15 amino acids. Unmatched junction bases numbered 4, after V lost 3 bases and J lost 1 base. CDR1 LNHDA and CDR2 SQIVND come from the germline V gene (reference sequence). CDR3 bases read: TGTGCCAGTAGTATGTGGGGGGGAGGCACAGATACG. Its protein product is CASSMWGGGTDT. The complete CDR3 sequence is CASSMWGGGTDTQYF.

About this clone: The read ends 3 residues early relative to the CDR3; the germline J gene fills the gap. The chain employs TRBV6-2 or TRBV6-3 and TRBJ2-2, with 9 bases identical to TRBD1. The CDR3 loop spans 16 amino acids. Germline-derived CDR1 and CDR2 are MNHEY and SVGEGT. This chain's CDR3 is CASSYPGTGRNSPLFF. The CDR3 bases that were read are TGTGCCAGCAGTTACCCCGGGACAGGGAGGAATTCACCG.

Worth noting for this clone: The missing CDR3 end, 3 residues past where the read stops, is filled in from the germline J gene. The rearrangement links TRBV6-9 to TRBJ1-1, with TRBD1 as a possible D gene (6 bases). This CDR3 is built from 14 residues. CDR1 MNHGY and CDR2 SVAAGI come from the germline V gene. V gave up 7 bases and J gave up 1 base, with 13 bases separating them. Partial CDR3 DNA: TGTGCCAGCAAGCTACAGGGCTCGAACACTGAA. Protein product: CASKLQGSNTE. The CDR3 in full is CASKLQGSNTEAFF.

With regard to this clone: The read halts 3 residues ahead of the CDR3 end, with the missing end drawn from the germline J gene. This chain connects TRBV7-3 to TRBJ2-7; 9 nucleotides align to TRBD1. V dropped 5 bases and J dropped 6; count of bases not matched to a gene: 2. In germline, CDR1 is SGHTA, CDR2 FQGTGA. The CDR3 totals 12 residues. CDR3 bases read: TGTGCCAGCAGCCCGACAGGGGGCGAG. Translation: CASSPTGGE. The entire CDR3 is CASSPTGGEQYF. Drawing the rest from reference TRBV7-3 and TRBJ2-7, the complete variable domain is GAGVSQTPSNKVTEKGKYVELRCDPISGHTALYWYRQSLGQGPEFLIYFQGTGAADDSGLPNDRFFAVRPEGSVSTLKIQRTERGDSAVYLCASSPTGGEQYFGPGTRLTVT.

For this clone: The read is 3 residues too short to cover the CDR3 end, so that end is filled in from the germline J gene. The chain is built from TRBV4-2 and TRBJ1-6; a possible D gene is TRBD1 (6 bases). Germline loops: CDR1 LGHNA, CDR2 YNFKEQ. Between the trimmed V and J ends, which lost 0 bases and 7 bases, there was a span of 13 bases. CDR3 length: 16 residues. The part of the CDR3 DNA that was read is TGTGCCAGCAGCCAAGATCTAGCAGGGGTGAATTCACCC. It translates to CASSQDLAGVNSP. The full CDR3 protein is CASSQDLAGVNSPLHF.

A remark on this clone: The read terminates 3 residues before the CDR3 end, so the remaining end is supplied by the germline J gene. This sequence joins TRBV19 and TRBJ2-3, with 9 bases fitting TRBD1. The CDR3 extends over 18 amino acids. The germline CDR1 and CDR2 sequences are LNHDA and SQIVND (reference sequence). The part of the CDR3 DNA that was read is TGTGCCAGTAGTATAGGGGTGGACAGGGGATCTTCGGGAGAGACG. Its translation is CASSIGVDRGSSGET. The complete CDR3 reads CASSIGVDRGSSGETQYF.

Concerning this clone: The CDR3 is cut off 3 residues early in the read; its end comes from the germline J gene. The rearrangement joins TRBV5-1 to TRBJ2-7, with a possible D match to TRBD1 (6 bases). The CDR3 contains 17 residues. From germline, CDR1 is SGHRS and CDR2 YFSETQ. The V and J ends lost 0 bases and 0 bases respectively, with 16 bases between them. The DNA read from the CDR3 is TGCGCCAGCAGCTTGGCCTTACGAACAGGGAGCTCCTACGAG. It specifies CASSLALRTGSSYE. The entire CDR3 reads CASSLALRTGSSYEQYF.

A word on this clone: Coverage ceases 3 residues before the CDR3 finishes, and the germline J gene fills in the end. V and J are TRBV29-1 and TRBJ1-5; 7 bases line up with TRBD1. J was trimmed by 5 bases and V by 4 bases; bases with no gene match: 2. The germline CDR1 and CDR2 sequences are SQVTM and ANQGSEA. The CDR3 consists of 12 residues. This chain's CDR3 is CSVGGQDQPQHF. CDR3 bases read: TGCAGCGTTGGAGGACAGGATCAGCCC.